Below are 24 T cell receptor beta chains sequenced from a single sample in a study of blood T cell repertoires in COVID-19. Assay used: immunoSEQ multiplex PCR; TCRdb lists only in-frame clones, some missing. The sample includes tens of thousands of clones, around 76% seen only once; the top ten take approximately 27%. The source material was peripheral blood. The source of these receptors is a woman aged 80 or over with active or convalescent COVID-19.

The J gene is TRBJ1-5, the V gene TRBV4-3, with unresolved D. The CDR3 runs to 15 residues. Per the germline V gene, CDR1 is LGHNA and CDR2 is YSLEER. Trimming removed 1 base from V and 7 bases from J, with 14 bases in between. The CDR3 reads CASSQVEGREQPQHF. CDR3 nucleotide sequence: TGCGCCAGCAGCCAAGTTGAAGGGCGGGAGCAGCCCCAGCATTTT.

V and J are TRBV6-5 and TRBJ2-7, with D perhaps matching TRBD2 (5 bases). CDR1 is MNHEY and CDR2 is SVGAGI in the germline V gene. Trimming cost V 11 bases and J 0 bases, with 11 bases left between them. The CDR3 contains 12 residues. CDR3 in amino acids: CAVGLNSYEQYF. The CDR3 region has the DNA TGTGCCGTTGGACTGAACTCCTACGAGCAGTACTTC.

In the case of this clone: The germline gene is not matched at one end of the junction; a read error may be the cause. The chain joins TRBV28 to TRBJ1-2; 8 nucleotides match TRBD1. CDR1 MDHEN and CDR2 SYDVKM come from the germline V gene. This CDR3 comprises 12 residues. The CDR3, as DNA: TGTGCCAGCAGTCGGGACAGGCCGGGGGACAGTTTC. Translated, it gives CASSRDRPGDSF.

The V call is TRBV7-2, the J call TRBJ2-7; tentatively, D is TRBD2 (6 bases). Deletions cut 2 bases from V and 0 bases from J, with 14 bases between. There are 16 residues in the CDR3. Germline loops: CDR1 SGHTA, CDR2 FQGNSA. In DNA form, the CDR3 reads TGTGCCAGCAGCTTAATGAGTGGGGAGGACTCCTACGAGCAGTACTTC. It translates to CASSLMSGEDSYEQYF.

The chain employs TRBV5-5 and TRBJ1-1; D is ambiguous. Trimming took 1 base from V and 2 from J, leaving 18 bases between them. Per the germline V gene, CDR1 is SGHKS and CDR2 is YYEKEE (reference sequence). The CDR3 has 17 residues. Here the CDR3 reads CASSLFLADNFNTEAFF. CDR3 DNA sequence: TGTGCCAGCAGCTTGTTTTTGGCGGATAATTTTAACACTGAAGCTTTCTTT. The full variable domain, with the rest looked up from reference TRBV5-5 and TRBJ1-1, is DAGVTQSPTHLIKTRGQQVTLRCSPISGHKSVSWYQQVLGQGPQFIFQYYEKEERGRGNFPDRFSARQFPNYSSELNVNALLLGDSALYLCASSLFLADNFNTEAFFGQGTRLTVV.

There are a few counts of this clone. This chain connects TRBV15 to TRBJ1-2; 7 bases line up with TRBD1. The CDR3 has 16 amino acids. J gave up 2 bases and V 1 base, and 7 bases lay outside the gene matches. Germline CDR1 reads LNHNV; CDR2 reads YYDKDF (reference sequence). The DNA of the CDR3 is TGTGCCACCAGCAGAGGGAAAACGACAGGGAACTATGGCTACACCTTC. As protein: CATSRGKTTGNYGYTF.

This rearrangement joins TRBV6-6 to TRBJ2-1; D unresolved. The CDR3 is made up of 13 amino acids. Trimming left V 2 bases short and J 1 base short, with 3 bases between. Germline V gene data show CDR1 as MNHNY and CDR2 as SVGAGI (reference sequence). The DNA of the CDR3 is TGTGCCAGCAGTTACCTTTCCTACAATGAGCAGTTCTTC. Translation: CASSYLSYNEQFF.

The chain recombines TRBV6-6 with TRBJ1-6; 9 nucleotides align to TRBD1. The CDR3 spans 15 residues. After removal of 6 bases from V and 7 bases from J, the junction contained 7 bases not matched to a gene. The germline V gene encodes CDR1 MNHNY and CDR2 SVGAGI (reference sequence). CDR3 sequence: CASSEGTGKNSPLHF. Here the CDR3 DNA reads TGTGCCAGCAGCGAAGGGACAGGGAAGAATTCACCCCTCCACTTT.

The CDR3 loop is CASSLSGEADTQYF. In nucleotides, the CDR3 is TGTGCCAGCAGCCTTAGCGGGGAAGCAGATACGCAGTATTTT. This chain links TRBV7-2 with TRBJ2-3; 8 bases map to TRBD2. The CDR3 covers 14 residues. V lost 5 bases to trimming and J lost 4 bases; unmatched junction nucleotides: 5. The germline V gene encodes CDR1 SGHTA and CDR2 FQGNSA.

The gene calls are TRBV29-1 and TRBJ1-1; the D gene is possibly TRBD1 (5 bases). CDR1 SQVTM and CDR2 ANQGSEA come from the germline V gene. Between the trimmed V and J ends, which lost 0 bases and 2 bases, there was a span of 7 bases. The CDR3 covers 13 residues. CDR3 nucleotides: TGCAGCGTTGAAGATCAGGGCAACACTGAAGCTTTCTTT. It specifies CSVEDQGNTEAFF.

The rearrangement links TRBV4-1 to TRBJ2-2; TRBD2 matches at 15 bases. Germline assignment: CDR1 MGHRA and CDR2 YSYEKL. J gave up 2 bases and V 0 bases, and 7 bases lay outside the gene matches. This CDR3 comprises 20 residues. CDR3 coding DNA: TGCGCCAGCAGCCAAGATACGGGACTAGCGGGGGGTCGCAACACCGGGGAGCTGTTTTTT. This codes for CASSQDTGLAGGRNTGELFF.

CDR3 region: CASSFPFGENLMYEQYF. CDR3 coding DNA: TGTGCCAGCAGCTTCCCCTTCGGAGAGAACCTGATGTACGAGCAGTACTTC. The V gene is TRBV7-9, the J gene TRBJ2-7; the D is unclear. Germline values: CDR1 SEHNR, CDR2 FQNEAQ (reference sequence). V lost 3 bases and J lost 4, with 22 bases in between. The CDR3 is 17 residues long.

This rearrangement joins TRBV5-5 to TRBJ2-3; no clear D. This CDR3 spans 16 amino acids. CDR1 is SGHKS and CDR2 is YYEKEE in the germline V gene (reference sequence). V lost 0 bases and J 1 base, leaving 12 bases between the germline ends. The CDR3 bases are TGTGCCAGCAGCTTGGATTGGGCTTTGGGCACAGATACGCAGTATTTT. Its translation: CASSLDWALGTDTQYF.

The chain carries TRBV10-3 and TRBJ2-3, with D tentatively TRBD1 (5 bases). The CDR3 is made up of 15 amino acids. Trimming pared 4 bases from V and 2 bases from J, leaving 13 bases between. The germline gives CDR1 ENHRY, CDR2 SYGVKD. The CDR3 sequence: CAISGGGPSTDTQYF. The CDR3 bases are TGTGCCATCAGTGGGGGCGGCCCTTCCACAGATACGCAGTATTTT.

There are a few counts of this clone. The rearrangement uses TRBV9 and TRBJ1-6; D perhaps matches TRBD1 (5 bases). The CDR3 runs to 15 residues. Germline V CDR1 and CDR2: SGDLS, YYNGEE. V dropped 3 bases and J dropped 4 bases, with 11 bases sitting between them. In DNA form, the CDR3 reads TGTGCCAGCAGCGCCACTGACAGTTATAATTCACCCCTCCACTTT. It encodes CASSATDSYNSPLHF.

The J gene is TRBJ2-5, the V gene TRBV20-1; perhaps TRBD1 as D (5 bases). V lost 3 bases, J lost 0 bases, and 8 bases lay in between. CDR3 length: 13 residues. Germline CDR1 DFQATT, CDR2 SNEGSKA (reference sequence). This chain's CDR3 is CSASGRDQETQYF. CDR3 in DNA: TGCAGTGCTAGTGGCAGGGACCAAGAGACCCAGTACTTC.

This clone was seen repeatedly, ten times or more. J is TRBJ1-3 and V is TRBV30, with a possible D match to TRBD1 (5 bases). This CDR3 is built from 14 residues. From germline, CDR1 is GTSNPN and CDR2 SVGIG (reference sequence). V gave up 1 base and J gave up 7 bases, with 14 bases separating them. In nucleotides, the CDR3 is TGTGCCTGGAGTGGAGACAGCTTACGGAACACCATATATTTT. Its protein product is CAWSGDSLRNTIYF.

The CDR3 sequence is CAWSPYTGELFF. CDR3 sequence (DNA): TGTGCCTGGAGCCCATACACCGGGGAGCTGTTTTTT. The genes are TRBV30 and TRBJ2-2; D not certain. Germline assignment: CDR1 GTSNPN and CDR2 SVGIG (reference sequence). This CDR3 spans 12 amino acids. Trimming stripped 3 bases from V and 3 bases from J, with 5 bases between.

This clone showed up just once. The chain joins TRBV9 to TRBJ2-2; D perhaps matches TRBD2 (7 bases). Germline CDR1 reads SGDLS; CDR2 reads YYNGEE. The V and J ends lost 0 bases and 5 bases respectively, with 14 bases between them. The CDR3 runs to 16 residues. The CDR3 here is CASSVEGGRRTGELFF. The CDR3 DNA reads TGTGCCAGCAGCGTAGAGGGGGGGCGCAGGACCGGGGAGCTGTTTTTT.

This clone occurred a few times. The rearrangement links TRBV3-1 (or the pseudogene TRBV3-2) to TRBJ2-1; 7 nucleotides align to TRBD2. In germline, CDR1 is LGHDT, CDR2 YNNKEL (reference sequence). This CDR3 comprises 14 residues. After removal of 1 base from V and 8 bases from J, the junction contained 5 bases not matched to a gene. Here the CDR3 DNA reads TGTGCCAGCAGCCAAGGGGCTAGCGGCGATGAGCAGTTCTTC. Protein product: CASSQGASGDEQFF.

The rearrangement uses TRBV30 and TRBJ2-5, with 11 bases aligning to TRBD2. The CDR3 consists of 13 residues. V was pared by 4 bases and J by 5 bases, with 3 bases of the junction left unmatched. Germline lookup yields CDR1 GTSNPN and CDR2 SVGIG (reference sequence). As DNA, the CDR3 is TGTGCCTGGATGACTAGCGGGGTTGAGACCCAGTACTTC. Protein product: CAWMTSGVETQYF.

The rearrangement joins TRBV3-1 (or the pseudogene TRBV3-2) to TRBJ2-5; 10 bases are shared with TRBD1. Germline V lookup: CDR1 LGHDT, CDR2 YNNKEL (reference sequence). The V segment lost 4 bases and the J segment 1 base; nucleotides outside the gene matches: 6. The CDR3 totals 16 residues. The CDR3 coding sequence is TGTGCCAGCAGCCCCGGGACAGGGGAGGCCCAAGAGACCCAGTACTTC. Amino acid sequence: CASSPGTGEAQETQYF.

The CDR3: CASSSRGGETQYF. Written as DNA, the CDR3 is TGTGCCAGCAGTTCCAGGGGAGGGGAGACCCAGTACTTC. The V and J genes are TRBV12-3 or TRBV12-4 and TRBJ2-5; TRBD2 might be the D (7 bases). The CDR3 loop spans 13 amino acids. V lost 4 bases to trimming and J lost 5 bases, with 11 bases between them.

The chain has TRBV19 and TRBJ2-3; 9 bases fit TRBD1. J lost 1 base, V lost 6 bases, and 8 bases had no gene match. Germline loops: CDR1 LNHDA, CDR2 SQIVND (reference sequence). The CDR3 consists of 16 residues. The CDR3 region has the DNA TGTGCCAGTAGCCCGACAGGGGGGTTTCGCACAGATACGCAGTATTTT. It translates to CASSPTGGFRTDTQYF.